This T cell receptor (beta chain) came from a study of blood T cell repertoires in COVID-19. Background on the study: Donors in the United States, Italy and Spain gave samples during acute or convalescent COVID-19. T cells, B-cell-depleted T cells, or PBMCs supplied cDNA or gDNA.

Produced via immunoSEQ multiplex PCR; TCRdb's table is partial and in-frame only. The table includes 55,000 to 80,000 clones, 89% detected once. Germline assignment: CDR1 KGHDR and CDR2 SFDVKD. With V trimmed by 3 bases and J by 4 bases, 5 bases remained unmatched. This CDR3 contains 16 residues. Sequencing was carried out using peripheral blood. The chain combines TRBV24-1 with TRBJ2-5; 12 nucleotides agree with TRBD1. This sequence was found in an elderly man with acute or convalescent COVID-19. The CDR3 nucleotides are TGTGCCACCAGTGATACCGGGACAGGGGGCCCAGAGACCCAGTACTTC. Translating it yields CATSDTGTGGPETQYF.